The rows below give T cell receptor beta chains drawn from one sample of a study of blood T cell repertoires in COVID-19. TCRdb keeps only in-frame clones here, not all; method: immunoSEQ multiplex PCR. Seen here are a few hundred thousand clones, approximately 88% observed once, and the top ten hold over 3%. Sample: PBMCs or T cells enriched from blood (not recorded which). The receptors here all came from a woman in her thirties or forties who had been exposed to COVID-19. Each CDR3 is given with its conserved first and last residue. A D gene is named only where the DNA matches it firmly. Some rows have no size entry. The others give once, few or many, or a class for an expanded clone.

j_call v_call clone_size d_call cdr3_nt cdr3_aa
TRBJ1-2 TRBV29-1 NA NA TGCAGCGTTGATGGTCGGCGGGACTATGGCTACACCTTC CSVDGRRDYGYTF
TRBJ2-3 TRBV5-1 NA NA TGCGCCAGCAGCTTGGACACTAGCATAGATACGCAGTATTTT CASSLDTSIDTQYF
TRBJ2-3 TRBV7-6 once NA TGTGCCAGCAGCTCAGCAGGGGCCGGGGATACGCAGTATTTT CASSSAGAGDTQYF
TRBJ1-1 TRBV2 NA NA TGTGCCACCCGGGAGGAGGTAGTGAACACTGAAGCTTTCTTT CATREEVVNTEAFF
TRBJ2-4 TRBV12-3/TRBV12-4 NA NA TGTGCCAGCAGTTTAGGAGAGGCGGACATTCAGTACTTC CASSLGEADIQYF
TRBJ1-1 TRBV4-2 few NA TGTGCCAGCAGCCAAGATCTTGCGCAGGGAGAAGCTTTCTTT CASSQDLAQGEAFF
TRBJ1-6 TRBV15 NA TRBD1 TGTGCCACCAGCAGAGCAGGGGGAGAAGGTTCACCCCTCCACTTT CATSRAGGEGSPLHF
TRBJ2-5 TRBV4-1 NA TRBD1 TGCGCCAGCAGCCGCCGACAGGGTAGTTGGGAGACCCAGTACTTC CASSRRQGSWETQYF
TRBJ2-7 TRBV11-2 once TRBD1 TGTGCCAGCAGGCCGGGACAGGGGATCTACGAGCAGTACTTC CASRPGQGIYEQYF
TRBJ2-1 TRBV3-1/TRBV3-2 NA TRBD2 TGTGCCAGCAGCCAAGATACACTAGCGGGGGAGTCGTTCTTC CASSQDTLAGESFF
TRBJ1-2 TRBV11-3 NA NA TGTGCCAGCAGCTTACGCGGCAGACCGGGAGGCTACACCTTC CASSLRGRPGGYTF
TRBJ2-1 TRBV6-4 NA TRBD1 TGTGCCAGCAGTGCGGACAGGGGGCTTCCCAATGAGCAGTTCTTC CASSADRGLPNEQFF
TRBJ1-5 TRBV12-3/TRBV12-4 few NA TGTGCCAGCAGTTTTGGGAGGAATCAGCCCCAGCATTTT CASSFGRNQPQHF
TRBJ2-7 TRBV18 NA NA TGTGCCAGCTCACCACTGAGGGAGAACGAGCAGTACTTC CASSPLRENEQYF
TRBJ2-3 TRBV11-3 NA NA TGTGCCAGCAGCCCACTTAGGGGGGATACGCAGTATTTT CASSPLRGDTQYF
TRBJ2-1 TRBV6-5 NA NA TGTGCCAGCAGTTACCCGGAGACTAGTTACAATGAGCAGTTCTTC CASSYPETSYNEQFF
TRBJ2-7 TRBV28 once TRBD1 TGTGCCAGCAGTCCGGACAGGGGAAAGCAGTACTTC CASSPDRGKQYF
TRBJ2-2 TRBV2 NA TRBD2 TGTGCCAGCCAAAGGACTAGCGGGGGGGCTTGGACCGGGGAGCTGTTTTTT CASQRTSGGAWTGELFF
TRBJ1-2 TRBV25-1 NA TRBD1 TGTGCCAGCCTTCCCCTTGGGACAGGGGATGGCTACACCTTC CASLPLGTGDGYTF
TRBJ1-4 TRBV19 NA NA TGTGCCAGTAGGACGGCGGCAACTAATGAAAAACTGTTTTTT CASRTAATNEKLFF
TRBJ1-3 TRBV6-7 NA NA TGTGCCAGCACCCTCCCCACAGGAAGCTCTGGAAACACCATATATTTT CASTLPTGSSGNTIYF
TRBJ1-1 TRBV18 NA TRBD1 TGTGCCAGCTCAGCCTCCGGGACAGACTTGAACACTGAAGCTTTCTTT CASSASGTDLNTEAFF
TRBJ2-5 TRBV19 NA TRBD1 TGTGCCAGTAGTACCCGAGGACAGGGGAGTACGGAGACCCAGTACTTC CASSTRGQGSTETQYF
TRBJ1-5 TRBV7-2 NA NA TGTGCCAGCAGCTTAGACAGGGACCAGCCCCAGCATTTT CASSLDRDQPQHF
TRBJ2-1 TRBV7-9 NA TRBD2 TGTGCCAGCAGCTTAGTGGGCGGGCTAGCGGAGAATGAGCAGTTCTTC CASSLVGGLAENEQFF
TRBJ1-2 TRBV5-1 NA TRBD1 TGTGCCAGCAGCTTGGGTGGACAGGGGTATGGCTACACCTTC CASSLGGQGYGYTF
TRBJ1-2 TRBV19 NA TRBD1 TGTGCCAGTGTAATGGGGACAGGGGGCCTTGGCTATGGCTACACCTTC CASVMGTGGLGYGYTF
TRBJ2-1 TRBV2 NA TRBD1 TGTGCCAGCAGTGAGGGACAGGGTCCTTACAATGAGCAGTTCTTC CASSEGQGPYNEQFF
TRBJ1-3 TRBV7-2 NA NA TGTGCCAGCAGCTTGGGTGGGGCGTCTGGAAACACCATATATTTT CASSLGGASGNTIYF
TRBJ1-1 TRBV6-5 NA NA TGTGCCAGCAGTTACGCTACAGGAGCAAACACTGAAGCTTTCTTT CASSYATGANTEAFF
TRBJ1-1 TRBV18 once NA TGTGCCAGCTCACCACCGGAGCGGAACACTGAAGCTTTCTTT CASSPPERNTEAFF
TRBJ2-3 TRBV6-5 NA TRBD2 TGTGCCAGCAGCTATAGCGGGAGGGCCACAGATACGCAGTATTTT CASSYSGRATDTQYF
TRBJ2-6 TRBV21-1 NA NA TGTGCCAGCAGCAAAGTTAGGTCTCGCGAGCGTGGGGCCAACGTCCTGACTTTC CASSKVRSRERGANVLTF
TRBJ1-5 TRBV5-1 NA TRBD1 TGTGCCAGCAGCGATGGACAGGGGAATCAGCCCCAGCATTTT CASSDGQGNQPQHF
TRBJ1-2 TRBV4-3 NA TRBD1 TGCGCCAGCAGCCGGACAGGGGTATATGGCTACACCTTC CASSRTGVYGYTF